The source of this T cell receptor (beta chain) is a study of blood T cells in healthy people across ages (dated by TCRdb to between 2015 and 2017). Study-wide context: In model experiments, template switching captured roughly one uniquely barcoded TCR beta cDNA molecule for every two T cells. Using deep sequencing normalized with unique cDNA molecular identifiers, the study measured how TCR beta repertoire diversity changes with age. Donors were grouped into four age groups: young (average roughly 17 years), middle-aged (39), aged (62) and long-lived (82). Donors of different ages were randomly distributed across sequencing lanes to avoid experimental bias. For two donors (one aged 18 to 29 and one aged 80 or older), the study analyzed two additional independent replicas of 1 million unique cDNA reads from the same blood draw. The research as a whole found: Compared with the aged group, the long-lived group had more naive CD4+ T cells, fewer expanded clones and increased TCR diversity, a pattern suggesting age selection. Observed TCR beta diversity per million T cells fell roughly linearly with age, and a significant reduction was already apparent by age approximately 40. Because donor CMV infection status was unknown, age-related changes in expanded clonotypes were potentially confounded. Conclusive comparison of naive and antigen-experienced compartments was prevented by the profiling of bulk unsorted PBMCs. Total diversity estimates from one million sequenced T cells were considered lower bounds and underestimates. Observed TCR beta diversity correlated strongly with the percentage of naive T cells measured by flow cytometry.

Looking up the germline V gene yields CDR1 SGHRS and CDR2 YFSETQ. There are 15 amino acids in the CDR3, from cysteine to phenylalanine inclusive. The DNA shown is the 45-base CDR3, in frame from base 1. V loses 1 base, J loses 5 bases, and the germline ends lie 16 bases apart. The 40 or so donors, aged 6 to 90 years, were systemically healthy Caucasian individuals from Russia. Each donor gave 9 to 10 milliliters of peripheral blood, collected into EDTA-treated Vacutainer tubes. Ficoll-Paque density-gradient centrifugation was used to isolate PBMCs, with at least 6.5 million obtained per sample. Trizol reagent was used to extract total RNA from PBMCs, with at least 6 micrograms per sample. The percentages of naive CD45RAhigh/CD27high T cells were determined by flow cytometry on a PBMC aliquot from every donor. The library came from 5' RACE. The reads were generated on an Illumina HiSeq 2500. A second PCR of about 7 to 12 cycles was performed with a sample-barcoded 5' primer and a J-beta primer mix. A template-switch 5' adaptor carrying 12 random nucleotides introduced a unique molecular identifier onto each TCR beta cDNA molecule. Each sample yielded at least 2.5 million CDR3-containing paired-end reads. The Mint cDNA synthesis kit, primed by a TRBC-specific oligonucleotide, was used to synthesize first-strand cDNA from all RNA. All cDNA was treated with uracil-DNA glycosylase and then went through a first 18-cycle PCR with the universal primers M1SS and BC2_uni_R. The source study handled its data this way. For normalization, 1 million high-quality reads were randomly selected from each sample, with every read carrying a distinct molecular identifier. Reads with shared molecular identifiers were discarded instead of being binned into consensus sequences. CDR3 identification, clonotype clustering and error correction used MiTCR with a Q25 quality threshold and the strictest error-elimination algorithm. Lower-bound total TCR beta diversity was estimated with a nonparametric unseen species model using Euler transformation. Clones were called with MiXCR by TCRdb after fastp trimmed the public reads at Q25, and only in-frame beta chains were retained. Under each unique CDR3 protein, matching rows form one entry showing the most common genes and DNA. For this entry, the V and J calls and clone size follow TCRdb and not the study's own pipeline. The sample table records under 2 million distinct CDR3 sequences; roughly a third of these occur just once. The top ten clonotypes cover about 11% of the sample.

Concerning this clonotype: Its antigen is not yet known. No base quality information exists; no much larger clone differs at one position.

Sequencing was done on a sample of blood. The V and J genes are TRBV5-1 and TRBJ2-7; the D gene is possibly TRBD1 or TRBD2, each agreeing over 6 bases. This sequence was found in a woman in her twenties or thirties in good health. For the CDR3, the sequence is CASSLRPGGFNEQYF. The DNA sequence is TGCGCCAGCAGCTTGAGACCCGGGGGCTTCAACGAGCAGTACTTC.